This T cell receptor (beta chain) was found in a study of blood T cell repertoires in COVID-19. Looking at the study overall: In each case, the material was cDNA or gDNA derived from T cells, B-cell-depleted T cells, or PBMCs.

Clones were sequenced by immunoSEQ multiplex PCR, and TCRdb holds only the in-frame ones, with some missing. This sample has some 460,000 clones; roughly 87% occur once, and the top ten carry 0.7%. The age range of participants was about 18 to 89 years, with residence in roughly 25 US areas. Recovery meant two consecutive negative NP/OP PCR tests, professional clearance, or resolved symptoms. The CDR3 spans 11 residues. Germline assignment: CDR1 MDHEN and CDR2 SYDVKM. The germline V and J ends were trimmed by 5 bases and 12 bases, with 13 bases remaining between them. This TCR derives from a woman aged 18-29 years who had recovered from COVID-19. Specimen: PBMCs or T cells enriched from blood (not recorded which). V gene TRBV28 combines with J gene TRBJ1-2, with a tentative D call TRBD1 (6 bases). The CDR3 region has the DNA TGTGCCAGCAGTCACGATCAGGGGAACACCTTC. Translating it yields CASSHDQGNTF.